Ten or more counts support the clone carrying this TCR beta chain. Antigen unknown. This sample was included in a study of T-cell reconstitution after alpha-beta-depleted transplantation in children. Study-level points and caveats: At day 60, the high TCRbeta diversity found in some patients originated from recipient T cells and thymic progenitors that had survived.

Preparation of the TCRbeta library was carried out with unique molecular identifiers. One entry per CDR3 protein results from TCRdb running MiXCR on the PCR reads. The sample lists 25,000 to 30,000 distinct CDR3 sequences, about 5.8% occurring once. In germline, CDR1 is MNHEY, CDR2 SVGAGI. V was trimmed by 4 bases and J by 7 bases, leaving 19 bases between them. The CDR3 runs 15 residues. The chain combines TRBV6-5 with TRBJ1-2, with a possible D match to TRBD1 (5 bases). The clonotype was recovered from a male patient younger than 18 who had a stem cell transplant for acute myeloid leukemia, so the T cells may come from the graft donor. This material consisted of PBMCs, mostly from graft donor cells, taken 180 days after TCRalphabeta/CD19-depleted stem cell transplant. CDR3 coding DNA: TGTGCCAGCAGTTCCTCGTGGGGGGACGGTAGTGGCTACACCTTC. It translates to CASSSSWGDGSGYTF.